This T cell receptor beta chain was observed in a study of sequential checkpoint blockade in melanoma. General study points: In arm A, pretreatment tumor clonality was associated with response. Clinical benefit was about 30 times likelier when tumor T-cell fraction and clonality increased.

Details on this clone: The target antigen is unknown.

The treatment is: randomized to nivolumab then ipilimumab (arm A) or the reverse (arm B). Germline V gene lookup returns CDR1 GTSNPN and CDR2 SVGIG (reference sequence). V was trimmed by 4 bases and J by 3 bases, leaving 12 bases between them. This CDR3 is built from 14 residues. TCRdb's copy holds only in-frame clones and misses some; the assay was immunoSEQ multiplex PCR. The sample contains over 2,000 clones, under 25% of which appear only once. The chain recombines TRBV30 with TRBJ1-4; TRBD1 might be the D (6 bases). The material was tumor tissue (inferred from file names), obtained from a patient given nivolumab and ipilimumab in sequence. The receptor was derived from a human donor with melanoma. CDR3 in amino acids: CAWNTGSPNEKLFF. The CDR3 DNA sequence: TGTGCCTGGAATACAGGGTCCCCTAATGAAAAACTGTTTTTT.